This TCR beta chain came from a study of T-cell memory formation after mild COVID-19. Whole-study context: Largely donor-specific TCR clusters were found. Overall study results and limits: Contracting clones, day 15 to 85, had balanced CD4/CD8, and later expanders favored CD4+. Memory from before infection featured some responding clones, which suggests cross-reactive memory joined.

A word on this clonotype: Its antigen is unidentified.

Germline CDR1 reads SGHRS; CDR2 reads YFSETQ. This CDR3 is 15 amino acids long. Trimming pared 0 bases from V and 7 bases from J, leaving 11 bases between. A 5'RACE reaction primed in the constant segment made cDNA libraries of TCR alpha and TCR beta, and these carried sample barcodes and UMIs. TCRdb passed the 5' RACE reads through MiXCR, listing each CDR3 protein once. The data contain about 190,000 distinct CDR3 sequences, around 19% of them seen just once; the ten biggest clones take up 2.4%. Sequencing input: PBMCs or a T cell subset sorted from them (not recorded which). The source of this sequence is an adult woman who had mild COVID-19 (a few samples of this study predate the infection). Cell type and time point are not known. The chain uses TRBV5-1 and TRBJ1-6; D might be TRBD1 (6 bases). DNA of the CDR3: TGCGCCAGCAGCTTGGGCAGGGGTGTAAATTCACCCCTCCACTTT. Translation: CASSLGRGVNSPLHF. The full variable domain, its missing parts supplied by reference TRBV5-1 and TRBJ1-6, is KAGVTQTPRYLIKTRGQQVTLSCSPISGHRSVSWYQQTPGQGLQFLFEYFSETQRNKGNFPGRFSGRQFSNSRSEMNVSTLELGDSALYLCASSLGRGVNSPLHFGNGTRLTVT.